The present T cell receptor beta chain was sequenced within a study of T cell responses to AZD1222 COVID-19 vaccine. In germline, CDR1 is MDHEN, CDR2 SYDVKM. The CDR3 has 14 residues. V was trimmed by 5 bases and J by 8 bases, leaving 18 bases between them. Data came from immunoSEQ multiplex PCR; TCRdb stores just in-frame clones and leaves some out. The data hold 100,000 to 120,000 clones, with 70% to 90% observed a single time. The V call is TRBV28, the J call TRBJ1-2; D perhaps matches TRBD1 (5 bases). The sequencing used peripheral blood, collected on day 0 of AZD1222 vaccination. This clonotype originated in an adult in good health. Here the CDR3 DNA reads TGTGCCAGCAGTAGGGCCTGGGGCTCTGGGGGCTACACCTTC. This sequence encodes CASSRAWGSGGYTF.